This T cell receptor beta chain was captured by sequencing in a study of shared clonotypes between healthy human individuals. General study results and limits: Clonotype sharing across several donors was observed for approximately 5% of naive CD4 clonotypes. A reduction in generation probabilities was seen for non-shared clonotypes relative to those shared by all four donors.

About this clone itself: What it binds is not known.

Some clones are missing from TCRdb's copy, which holds only in-frame ones; the method was immunoSEQ multiplex PCR. The sample carries about 980,000 clones, less than 85% recorded once. The CDR3 consists of 13 residues. Germline lookup yields CDR1 MNHEY and CDR2 SVGAGI. V lost 6 bases to trimming and J lost 1 base, with 9 bases between them. V usage is TRBV6-5 and J usage is TRBJ2-5; tentatively, D is TRBD2 (6 bases). The source of this sequence is a man younger than 30 in good health. The material sequenced was memory CD4+ T cells sorted from blood. Regarding subset: CD45RA-negative fraction. The CDR3 here is CASRDYSQETQYF. Here the CDR3 DNA reads TGTGCCAGCAGGGACTACTCCCAAGAGACCCAGTACTTC.